Each of the 29 T cell receptor beta chains below was sequenced from the same sample in a study of T-cell memory formation after mild COVID-19. A single record per CDR3 protein comes from TCRdb applying MiXCR to the 5' RACE reads. The sample has fewer than 700,000 distinct CDR3 sequences, about 20% seen once. The sequenced sample was PBMCs or a T cell subset sorted from them (not recorded which). These receptors came from an adult woman who had mild COVID-19 (a few samples of this study predate the infection). Cell type and time point are not known.

This sequence joins TRBV4-1 and TRBJ2-2; weak D call: TRBD2 (6 bases). V lost 6 bases, J lost 6 bases, and 17 bases lay in between. The CDR3 covers 15 residues. Germline CDR1 is MGHRA and CDR2 is YSYEKL. The CDR3 reads CASRAAVGEAGELFF. The CDR3 nucleotides read TGCGCCAGCAGAGCTGCGGTCGGGGAGGCCGGGGAGCTGTTTTTT.

V usage is TRBV20-1 and J usage is TRBJ2-1; D unresolved. CDR1 is DFQATT and CDR2 is SNEGSKA in the germline V gene (reference sequence). Trimming cost V 3 bases and J 0 bases, with 12 bases left between them. This CDR3 is built from 15 residues. CDR3: CSARSVVGSYNEQFF. The CDR3 DNA follows: TGCAGTGCTAGGTCAGTGGTCGGCTCCTACAATGAGCAGTTCTTC.

In its sample, this clonotype was seen a few times. The chain combines TRBV20-1 with TRBJ2-1; 9 nucleotides align to TRBD2. Germline V gene sequence: CDR1 DFQATT, CDR2 SNEGSKA (reference sequence). The CDR3 consists of 14 residues. The trim removed 4 bases at V and 0 bases at J, leaving 1 base unmatched. This CDR3 reads CSATTSGSYNEQFF. CDR3 nucleotide sequence: TGCAGTGCTACGACTAGCGGCTCCTACAATGAGCAGTTCTTC.

This chain links TRBV9 with TRBJ2-3; D is tentatively TRBD1 or TRBD2 (5 bases each). The ends were cut back, 0 bases at V and 6 bases at J, with 8 bases in the middle. Per the germline V gene, CDR1 is SGDLS and CDR2 is YYNGEE. This CDR3 has 13 amino acids. The CDR3 spells CASSVAEGDTQYF. CDR3 DNA: TGTGCCAGCAGCGTAGCAGAGGGGGATACGCAGTATTTT.

The J gene is TRBJ2-1, the V gene TRBV5-5; TRBD2 aligns across 13 bases. J was trimmed by 4 bases and V by 3 bases; bases with no gene match: 4. The CDR3 is 16 residues long. Germline CDR1 reads SGHKS; CDR2 reads YYEKEE (reference sequence). CDR3 nucleotide sequence: TGTGCCAGCAGCTACCCGGGACTAGCGGGATACAATGAGCAGTTCTTC. Encoded protein: CASSYPGLAGYNEQFF. The complete variable domain, with remaining parts taken from reference TRBV5-5 and TRBJ2-1, reads DAGVTQSPTHLIKTRGQQVTLRCSPISGHKSVSWYQQVLGQGPQFIFQYYEKEERGRGNFPDRFSARQFPNYSSELNVNALLLGDSALYLCASSYPGLAGYNEQFFGPGTRLTVL.

The rearrangement joins TRBV12-3 or TRBV12-4 to TRBJ2-3; D is perhaps TRBD1 or TRBD2 (5 bases each). The CDR3 loop spans 18 amino acids. Trimming left V 3 bases short and J 0 bases short, with 19 bases between. CDR3 DNA: TGTGCCAGCAGTTTTGCCCCACGAGGGGCATCTAGCACAGATACGCAGTATTTT. As protein: CASSFAPRGASSTDTQYF.

The V gene is TRBV12-3 or TRBV12-4, the J gene TRBJ2-7; the match to TRBD1 covers 7 bases. The J segment lost 0 bases and the V segment lost 6 bases, leaving 8 bases of the junction unmatched. The length of the CDR3 is 15 residues. The CDR3 DNA is TGTGCCAGCAGCCGGGACAGTTCATCCTCCTACGAGCAGTACTTC. Translating gives CASSRDSSSSYEQYF.

The chain recombines TRBV7-2 with TRBJ1-1, with a possible D match to TRBD1 (6 bases). CDR3 length: 13 residues. Trimming stripped 1 base from V and 8 bases from J, with 11 bases between. CDR1 is SGHTA and CDR2 is FQGNSA in the germline V gene. Here the CDR3 reads CASSLGPGDEAFF. CDR3 DNA: TGTGCCAGCAGCTTAGGACCAGGGGACGAAGCTTTCTTT.

This clonotype was picked up a small number of times. The DNA for the CDR3 is TGTGCCAGCAGGGAGACTCCCGGGACTAGCTATCTCCAGTACGAGCAGTACTTC. Encoded protein: CASRETPGTSYLQYEQYF. The V gene is TRBV7-9, the J gene TRBJ2-7; 9 bases agree with TRBD2. The CDR3 has 18 residues. The junction had 19 bases not matched to a gene; V was cut back by 6 bases and J by 4 bases. Germline lookup yields CDR1 SEHNR and CDR2 FQNEAQ (reference sequence). Full variable domain (outside the CDR3, taken from reference TRBV7-9 and TRBJ2-7): DTGVSQNPRHKITKRGQNVTFRCDPISEHNRLYWYRQTLGQGPEFLTYFQNEAQLEKSRLLSDRFSAERPKGSFSTLEIQRTEQGDSAMYLCASRETPGTSYLQYEQYFGPGTRLTVT.

This clonotype was counted only a few times. The chain is built from TRBV27 and TRBJ2-7; 9 nucleotides match TRBD2. Germline V gives CDR1 MNHEY, CDR2 SMNVEV (reference sequence). Losses at the gene ends were 7 bases for V and 5 bases for J; bases not matched to a gene: 15. This CDR3 has 16 amino acids. CDR3 sequence (DNA): TGTGCCAGCAATCTTCAGCTGGCTAGCGGGATCCACGAGCAGTACTTC. Amino acids: CASNLQLASGIHEQYF.

This clonotype turned up a few times. The chain carries TRBV2 and TRBJ2-7; 7 nucleotides align to TRBD1. This CDR3 has 13 amino acids. The germline V gene has CDR1 SNHLY and CDR2 FYNNEI. V shed 6 bases and J 3 bases; nucleotides not matched to a gene: 5. CDR3 in amino acids: CASRGTVYYEQYF. In DNA form, the CDR3 reads TGTGCCAGCAGGGGGACAGTTTACTACGAGCAGTACTTC.

The chain has TRBV6-5 and TRBJ1-2; TRBD1 matches at 10 bases. Germline-derived CDR1 and CDR2 are MNHEY and SVGAGI. V dropped 5 bases and J dropped 0; count of bases not matched to a gene: 6. The CDR3 length is 16 residues. The CDR3: CASSRRDRGSNYGYTF. The CDR3 bases are TGTGCCAGCAGTCGCCGGGACAGGGGCTCTAACTATGGCTACACCTTC.

Many counts were recorded for this clonotype. The chain has TRBV25-1 and TRBJ2-4; tentatively, D is TRBD1 or TRBD2 (5 bases each). Germline CDR1 and CDR2: MGHDK and SYGVNS. The CDR3 loop spans 15 amino acids. V was shortened by 3 bases and J by 0 bases, with 9 bases between the two germline ends. CDR3 residues: CASSDSGTAKNIQYF. Written as DNA, the CDR3 is TGTGCCAGCAGTGACTCCGGGACAGCCAAAAACATTCAGTACTTC.

This clonotype was recorded at least ten times. The chain combines TRBV12-3 or TRBV12-4 with TRBJ2-2, with D uncertain. Trimming shortened V by 6 bases and J by 3 bases, and 14 bases separated the two germline ends. This CDR3 region has 15 residues. CDR3 residues: CASSISRSYTGELFF. CDR3 in DNA: TGTGCCAGCAGCATCAGTAGGAGTTACACCGGGGAGCTGTTTTTT.

The CDR3 loop is CASSLGSAGYPNQPQHF. As DNA, the CDR3 is TGCGCCAGCAGCCTGGGGTCGGCGGGGTACCCCAATCAGCCCCAGCATTTT. The chain combines TRBV5-1 with TRBJ1-5; D ambiguous. Per the germline V gene, CDR1 is SGHRS and CDR2 is YFSETQ. There are 17 residues in the CDR3. The ends were cut back, 4 bases at V and 3 bases at J, with 20 bases in the middle.

V is TRBV29-1 and J is TRBJ1-5; D unclear. The V and J ends lost 5 bases and 2 bases respectively, with 7 bases between them. The germline V gene has CDR1 SQVTM and CDR2 ANQGSEA. The CDR3 consists of 12 residues. CDR3 residues: CSVKGRNQPQHF. CDR3 nucleotides: TGCAGCGTTAAAGGGCGCAATCAGCCCCAGCATTTT.

The sample holds a few counts of this clonotype. The chain couples TRBV28 to TRBJ1-1; D possibly corresponds to TRBD1 (5 bases). The CDR3 is 14 amino acids. Trimming took 3 bases from V and 5 from J, leaving 13 bases between them. The germline CDR1 and CDR2 sequences are MDHEN and SYDVKM. In DNA form, the CDR3 reads TGTGCCAGCAGTTTTTTTGCGGGGCGGACTGAAGCTTTCTTT. Its protein product is CASSFFAGRTEAFF.

This clonotype was picked up many times. The J gene is TRBJ1-1, the V gene TRBV18; TRBD1 aligns across 7 bases. The CDR3 is made up of 14 amino acids. V lost 1 base to trimming and J lost 5 bases; unmatched junction nucleotides: 4. Germline V gene data show CDR1 as KGHSH and CDR2 as LQKENI. The CDR3 bases are TGTGCCAGCTCACCACAGGGGGCCGGGACTGAAGCTTTCTTT. Residues: CASSPQGAGTEAFF.

J is TRBJ1-2 and V is TRBV4-3; no definite D call. Germline CDR1 LGHNA, CDR2 YSLEER. The CDR3 is 14 residues long. V lost 0 bases, J lost 3 bases, and 8 bases lay in between. Here the CDR3 reads CASSQEITDYGYTF. Here the CDR3 DNA reads TGCGCCAGCAGCCAAGAAATCACGGACTATGGCTACACCTTC.

V gene TRBV18 combines with J gene TRBJ1-1; 8 nucleotides match TRBD1. The CDR3 is made up of 14 amino acids. Germline V gene data show CDR1 as KGHSH and CDR2 as LQKENI. The V gene end was trimmed by 3 bases and the J gene end by 12 bases; junction bases not matched to a gene: 12. For the CDR3, the DNA is TGTGCCAGCTCACCCATTTTGACAGGGGAGAAAACTTTCTTT. This sequence encodes CASSPILTGEKTFF.

The genes are TRBV6-5 and TRBJ2-2; D could derive from TRBD1 or TRBD2 (5 bases each). CDR3 length equals 13 residues. Germline CDR1 MNHEY, CDR2 SVGAGI. The V end lost 6 bases, the J end lost 8 bases, and 13 bases lay between the germline ends. Here the CDR3 DNA reads TGTGCCAGCAGCATTGGGACCCCTGGGGAGCTGTTTTTT. It codes for CASSIGTPGELFF.

The V gene is TRBV12-3 or TRBV12-4, the J gene TRBJ2-1, with TRBD1 as a possible D gene (7 bases). This CDR3 has 15 residues. V lost 6 bases, J lost 4 bases, and 16 bases lay in between. CDR3 bases: TGTGCCAGCAGACAGGGGCGGGGCACATACAATGAGCAGTTCTTC. It encodes CASRQGRGTYNEQFF.

A few counts support this clonotype. V is TRBV9 and J is TRBJ2-3; TRBD2 matches 14 bases. Losses at the gene ends were 0 bases for V and 7 bases for J; bases not matched to a gene: 4. Germline CDR1 and CDR2: SGDLS and YYNGEE. This CDR3 spans 16 amino acids. The CDR3 sequence is CASSVATSGGVNTQYF. The CDR3 coding sequence is TGTGCCAGCAGCGTAGCGACTAGCGGGGGGGTAAATACGCAGTATTTT.

The rearrangement links TRBV18 to TRBJ1-5; TRBD1 matches at 11 bases. CDR3 length: 15 residues. V was clipped by 5 bases and J by 2 bases; unmatched bases: 2. CDR1 is KGHSH, CDR2 LQKENI, per germline. This CDR3 reads CASSGTGGGNQPQHF. CDR3 DNA: TGTGCCAGCTCAGGGACAGGGGGAGGCAATCAGCCCCAGCATTTT.

The chain couples TRBV19 to TRBJ1-5; D is undetermined. Trimming stripped 5 bases from V and 0 bases from J, with 20 bases between. CDR1 is LNHDA and CDR2 is SQIVND in the germline V gene (reference sequence). The CDR3 consists of 18 residues. The CDR3 coding sequence is TGTGCCAGTAGTCCAGACCCCTCCACCGTCCTTAGCAATCAGCCCCAGCATTTT. As protein: CASSPDPSTVLSNQPQHF. The variable domain in full, with the rest retrieved from reference TRBV19 and TRBJ1-5, is DGGITQSPKYLFRKEGQNVTLSCEQNLNHDAMYWYRQDPGQGLRLIYYSQIVNDFQKGDIAEGYSVSREKKESFPLTVTSAQKNPTAFYLCASSPDPSTVLSNQPQHFGDGTRLSIL.

This clonotype was picked up a small number of times. The chain uses TRBV30 and TRBJ2-7; TRBD1 is a possible D gene (5 bases). The V end lost 2 bases, the J end lost 2 bases, and 10 bases lay between the germline ends. This CDR3 is 13 amino acids long. Germline loops: CDR1 GTSNPN, CDR2 SVGIG (reference sequence). The CDR3 region is CAWSKDTTYEQYF. CDR3 nucleotide sequence: TGTGCCTGGAGTAAGGACACCACCTACGAGCAGTACTTC. Together with reference TRBV30 and TRBJ2-7, the CDR3 gives the full variable domain: SQTIHQWPATLVQPVGSPLSLECTVEGTSNPNLYWYRQAAGRGLQLLFYSVGIGQISSEVPQNLSASRPQDRQFILSSKKLLLSDSGFYLCAWSKDTTYEQYFGPGTRLTVT.

J is TRBJ1-2 and V is TRBV9; 7 bases are shared with TRBD1. Germline CDR1 is SGDLS and CDR2 is YYNGEE. The CDR3 extends over 15 amino acids. J was trimmed by 2 bases and V by 2 bases; bases with no gene match: 6. CDR3 in amino acids: CASSVRTGPNYGYTF. For the CDR3, the DNA is TGTGCCAGCAGCGTGAGGACAGGACCCAACTATGGCTACACCTTC.

The CDR3 DNA reads as TGTGCCAGCAGCTTCCGGGACAGGGACCATGCGCATGGCTACACCTTC. As protein: CASSFRDRDHAHGYTF. The rearrangement links TRBV5-5 to TRBJ1-2; 9 bases fit TRBD1. The V gene end was trimmed by 2 bases and the J gene end by 6 bases; junction bases not matched to a gene: 11. Germline V lookup: CDR1 SGHKS, CDR2 YYEKEE (reference sequence). The CDR3 spans 16 residues.

Only a few counts were recorded for this clonotype. V gene TRBV9 combines with J gene TRBJ2-2; D possibly corresponds to TRBD1 (6 bases). Deletions cut 6 bases from V and 5 bases from J, with 23 bases between. CDR1 is SGDLS, CDR2 YYNGEE, per germline. CDR3 length equals 17 residues. The DNA of the CDR3 is TGTGCCAGCACCGGAATGATAGGGGCGACAGGAACCGGGGAGCTGTTTTTT. Residues: CASTGMIGATGTGELFF.